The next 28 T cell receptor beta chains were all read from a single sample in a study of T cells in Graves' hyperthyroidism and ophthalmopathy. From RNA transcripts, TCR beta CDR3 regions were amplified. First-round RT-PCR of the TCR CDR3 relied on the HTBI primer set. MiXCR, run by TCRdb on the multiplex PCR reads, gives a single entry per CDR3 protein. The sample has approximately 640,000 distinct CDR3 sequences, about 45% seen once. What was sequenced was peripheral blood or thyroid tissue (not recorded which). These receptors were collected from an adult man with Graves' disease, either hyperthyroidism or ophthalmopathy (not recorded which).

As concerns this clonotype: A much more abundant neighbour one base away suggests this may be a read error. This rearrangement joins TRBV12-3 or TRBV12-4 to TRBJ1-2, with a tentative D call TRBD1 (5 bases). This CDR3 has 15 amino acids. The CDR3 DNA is TGTGCCAGCAGTTTCATCGGGGGGTCGAACTATGGCCACACCTTC. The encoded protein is CASSFIGGSNYGHTF.

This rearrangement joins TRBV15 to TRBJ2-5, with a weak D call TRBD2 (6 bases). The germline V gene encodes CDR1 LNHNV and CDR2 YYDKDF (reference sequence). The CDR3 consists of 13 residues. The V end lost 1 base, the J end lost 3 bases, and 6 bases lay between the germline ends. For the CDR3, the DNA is TGTGCCACCAGCAGAGCGGGGGAAGAGACCCAGTACTTC. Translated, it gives CATSRAGEETQYF.

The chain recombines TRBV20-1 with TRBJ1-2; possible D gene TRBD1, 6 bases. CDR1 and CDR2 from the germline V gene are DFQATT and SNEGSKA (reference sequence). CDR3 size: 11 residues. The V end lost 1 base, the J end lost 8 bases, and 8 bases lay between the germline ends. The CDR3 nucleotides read TGCAGTGCTAGAGCGGGGGCAGGCTACACCTTC. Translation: CSARAGAGYTF.

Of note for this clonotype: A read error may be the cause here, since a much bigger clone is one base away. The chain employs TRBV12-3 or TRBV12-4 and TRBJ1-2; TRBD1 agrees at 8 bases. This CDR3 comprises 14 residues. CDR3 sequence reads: CASSTGGTGRGYSF. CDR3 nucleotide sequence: TGTGCCAGCAGTACTGGAGGGACAGGTCGGGGCTACAGCTTC.

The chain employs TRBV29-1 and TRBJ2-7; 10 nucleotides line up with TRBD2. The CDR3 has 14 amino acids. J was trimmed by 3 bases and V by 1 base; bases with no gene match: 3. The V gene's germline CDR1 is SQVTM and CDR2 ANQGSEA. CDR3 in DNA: TGCAGCGTTGAAGTGGGACTAGCGAACTACGAGCAGTACTTC. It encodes CSVEVGLANYEQYF.

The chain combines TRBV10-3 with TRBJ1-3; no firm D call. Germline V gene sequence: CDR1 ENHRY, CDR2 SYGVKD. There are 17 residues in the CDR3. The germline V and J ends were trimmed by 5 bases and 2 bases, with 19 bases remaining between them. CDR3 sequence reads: CAISYTSPRGPGNTIYF. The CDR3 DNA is TGTGCCATCAGTTATACTTCCCCGCGAGGACCTGGAAACACCATATATTTT.

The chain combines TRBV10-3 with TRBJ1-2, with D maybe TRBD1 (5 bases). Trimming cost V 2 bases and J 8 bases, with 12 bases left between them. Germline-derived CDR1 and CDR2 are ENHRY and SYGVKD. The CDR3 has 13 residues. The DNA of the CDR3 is TGTGCCATCAGTGAGGGGGGACCCCACGGCTACACCTTC. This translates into CAISEGGPHGYTF.

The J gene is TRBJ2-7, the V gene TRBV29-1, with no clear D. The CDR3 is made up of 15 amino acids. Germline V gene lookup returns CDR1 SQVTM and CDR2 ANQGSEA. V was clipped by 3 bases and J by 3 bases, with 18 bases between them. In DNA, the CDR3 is TGCAGCGTTGACTCCGTTAATAACTATGGCTACGAGCAGTACTTC. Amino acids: CSVDSVNNYGYEQYF.

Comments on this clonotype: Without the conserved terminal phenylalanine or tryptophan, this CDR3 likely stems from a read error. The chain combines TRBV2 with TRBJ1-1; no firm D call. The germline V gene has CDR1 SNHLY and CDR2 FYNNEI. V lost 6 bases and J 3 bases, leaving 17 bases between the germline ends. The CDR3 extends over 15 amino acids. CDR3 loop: CASSETGFGDTEAFL. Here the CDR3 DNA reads TGTGCCAGCAGCGAGACGGGTTTCGGGGACACTGAAGCTTTCCTT.

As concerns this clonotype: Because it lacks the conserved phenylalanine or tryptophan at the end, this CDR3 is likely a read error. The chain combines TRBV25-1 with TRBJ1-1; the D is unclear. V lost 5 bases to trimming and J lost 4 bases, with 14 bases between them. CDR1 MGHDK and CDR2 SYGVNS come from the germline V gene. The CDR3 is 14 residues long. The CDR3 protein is CASSTRSGGTEAFL. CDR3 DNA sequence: TGTGCCAGCAGTACCCGGTCGGGAGGCACTGAAGCTTTCCTT.

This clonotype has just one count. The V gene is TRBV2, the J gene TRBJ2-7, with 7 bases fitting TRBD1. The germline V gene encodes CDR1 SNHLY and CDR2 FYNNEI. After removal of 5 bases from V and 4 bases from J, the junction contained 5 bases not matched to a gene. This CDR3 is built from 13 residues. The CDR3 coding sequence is TGTGCCAGCAGTTGGGGACAGATTTACGAGCAGTACTTC. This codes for CASSWGQIYEQYF.

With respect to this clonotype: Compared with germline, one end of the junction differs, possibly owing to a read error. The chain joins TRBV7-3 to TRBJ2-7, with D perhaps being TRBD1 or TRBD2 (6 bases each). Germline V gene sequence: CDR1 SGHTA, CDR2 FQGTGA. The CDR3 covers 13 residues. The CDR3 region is CAGSQVRGPRQYF. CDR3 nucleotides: TGCGCCGGCAGCCAAGTTCGGGGGCCTCGGCAGTACTTC.

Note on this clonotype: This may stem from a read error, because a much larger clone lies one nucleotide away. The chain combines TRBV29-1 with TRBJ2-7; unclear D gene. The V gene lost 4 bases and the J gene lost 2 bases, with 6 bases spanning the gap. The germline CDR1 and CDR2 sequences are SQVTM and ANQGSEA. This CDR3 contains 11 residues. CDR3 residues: CSVASAYEQYF. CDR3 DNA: TGCAGCGTTGCCAGCGCCTACGAGCAGTACTTC.

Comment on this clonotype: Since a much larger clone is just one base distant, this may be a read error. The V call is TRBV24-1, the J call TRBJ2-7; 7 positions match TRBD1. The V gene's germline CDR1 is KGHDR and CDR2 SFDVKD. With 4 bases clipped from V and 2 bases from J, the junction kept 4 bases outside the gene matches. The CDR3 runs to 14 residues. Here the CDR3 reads CATSDAGTAYEQYF. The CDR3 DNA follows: TGTGCCACCAGTGACGCCGGGACAGCCTACGAGCAGTACTTC.

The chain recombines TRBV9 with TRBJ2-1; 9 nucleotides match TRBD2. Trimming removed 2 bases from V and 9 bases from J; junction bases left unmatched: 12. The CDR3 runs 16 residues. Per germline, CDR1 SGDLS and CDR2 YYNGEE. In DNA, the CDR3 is TGTGCCAGCAGCGTTTCGGGACTAGCAATCTTAGGTGAGCAGTTCTTC. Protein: CASSVSGLAILGEQFF.

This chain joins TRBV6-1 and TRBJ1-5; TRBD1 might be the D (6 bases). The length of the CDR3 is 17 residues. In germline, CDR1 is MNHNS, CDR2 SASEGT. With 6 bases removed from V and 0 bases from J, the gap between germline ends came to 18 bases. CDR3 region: CASREDRQLYSNQPQHF. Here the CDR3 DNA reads TGTGCCAGCAGAGAGGACAGACAACTTTATAGCAATCAGCCCCAGCATTTT.

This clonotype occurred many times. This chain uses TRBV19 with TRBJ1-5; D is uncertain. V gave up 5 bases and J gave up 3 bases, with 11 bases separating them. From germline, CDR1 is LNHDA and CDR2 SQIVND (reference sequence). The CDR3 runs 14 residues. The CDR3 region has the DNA TGTGCCAGTAGTCCGAGGGTAACCAATCAGCCCCAGCATTTT. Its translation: CASSPRVTNQPQHF.

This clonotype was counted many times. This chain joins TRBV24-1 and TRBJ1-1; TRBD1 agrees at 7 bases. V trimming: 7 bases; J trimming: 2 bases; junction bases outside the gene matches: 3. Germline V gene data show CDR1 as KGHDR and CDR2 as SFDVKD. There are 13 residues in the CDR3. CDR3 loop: CATRRDRNTEAFF. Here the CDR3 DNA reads TGTGCCACCAGGCGGGACAGAAACACTGAAGCTTTCTTT.

Written as DNA, the CDR3 is TGTGCCAGCAGTGCCCAGAACTCTGGAAACACCATATATTTT. Protein sequence: CASSAQNSGNTIYF. The chain is built from TRBV12-3 or TRBV12-4 and TRBJ1-3; D ambiguous. Trimming took off 5 bases at V and 0 bases at J, with 8 bases between the two ends. The CDR3 length is 14 residues.

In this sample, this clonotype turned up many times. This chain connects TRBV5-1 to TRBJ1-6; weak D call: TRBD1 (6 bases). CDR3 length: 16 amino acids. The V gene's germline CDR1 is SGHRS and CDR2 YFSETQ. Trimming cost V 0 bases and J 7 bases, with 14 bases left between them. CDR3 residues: CASSLAGGRRNSPLHF. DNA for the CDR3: TGCGCCAGCAGCTTGGCCGGGGGGCGAAGGAATTCACCCCTCCACTTT. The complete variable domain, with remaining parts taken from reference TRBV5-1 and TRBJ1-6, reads KAGVTQTPRYLIKTRGQQVTLSCSPISGHRSVSWYQQTPGQGLQFLFEYFSETQRNKGNFPGRFSGRQFSNSRSEMNVSTLELGDSALYLCASSLAGGRRNSPLHFGNGTRLTVT.

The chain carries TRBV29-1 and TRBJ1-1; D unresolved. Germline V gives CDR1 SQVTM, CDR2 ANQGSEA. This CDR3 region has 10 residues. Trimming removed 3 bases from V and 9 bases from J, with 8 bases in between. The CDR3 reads CSVDNPKAFF. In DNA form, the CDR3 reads TGCAGCGTTGATAACCCAAAAGCTTTCTTT.

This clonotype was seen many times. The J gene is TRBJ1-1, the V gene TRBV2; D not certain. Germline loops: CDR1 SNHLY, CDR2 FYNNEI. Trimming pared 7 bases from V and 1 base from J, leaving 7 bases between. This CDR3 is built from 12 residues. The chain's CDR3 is CASKAANTEAFF. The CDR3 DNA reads TGTGCCAGCAAGGCGGCGAACACTGAAGCTTTCTTT.

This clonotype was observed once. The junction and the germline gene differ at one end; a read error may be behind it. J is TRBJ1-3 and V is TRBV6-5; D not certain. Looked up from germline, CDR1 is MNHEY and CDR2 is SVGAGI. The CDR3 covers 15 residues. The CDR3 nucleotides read TGTGCCATCAGTACCCACAGTAACTCTGGAAACACCATATATTTT. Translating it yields CAISTHSNSGNTIYF.

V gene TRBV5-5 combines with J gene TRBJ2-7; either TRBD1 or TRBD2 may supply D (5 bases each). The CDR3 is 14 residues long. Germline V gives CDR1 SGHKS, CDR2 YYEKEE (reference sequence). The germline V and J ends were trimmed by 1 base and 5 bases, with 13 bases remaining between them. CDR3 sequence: CASSLHLGVDEQYF. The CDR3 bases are TGTGCCAGCAGCTTGCATCTGGGGGTCGACGAGCAGTACTTC.

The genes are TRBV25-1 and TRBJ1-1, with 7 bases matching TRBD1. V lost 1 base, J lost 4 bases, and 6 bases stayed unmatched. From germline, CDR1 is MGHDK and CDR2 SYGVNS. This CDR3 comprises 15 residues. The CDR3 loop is CASSESGTDATEAFF. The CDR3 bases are TGTGCCAGCAGTGAATCAGGGACAGACGCCACTGAAGCTTTCTTT.

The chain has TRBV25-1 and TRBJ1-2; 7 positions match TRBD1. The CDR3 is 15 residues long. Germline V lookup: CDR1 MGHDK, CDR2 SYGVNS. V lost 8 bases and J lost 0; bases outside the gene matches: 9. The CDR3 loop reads CASPAGTESNYGYTF. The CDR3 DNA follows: TGTGCCAGCCCCGCCGGGACAGAGTCTAACTATGGCTACACCTTC.

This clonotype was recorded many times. Here the CDR3 reads CASSVDGASTGELFF. CDR3 nucleotide sequence: TGTGCCAGCAGCGTAGATGGGGCGTCAACCGGGGAGCTGTTTTTT. This chain uses TRBV9 with TRBJ2-2; D is perhaps TRBD1 (5 bases). Germline V CDR1 and CDR2: SGDLS, YYNGEE. This CDR3 has 15 amino acids. Trimming took 0 bases from V and 5 from J, leaving 11 bases between them.

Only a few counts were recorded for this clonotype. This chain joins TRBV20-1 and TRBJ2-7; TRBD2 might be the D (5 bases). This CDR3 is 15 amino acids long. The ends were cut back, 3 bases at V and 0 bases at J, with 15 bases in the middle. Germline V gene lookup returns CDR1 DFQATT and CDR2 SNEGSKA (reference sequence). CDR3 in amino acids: CSASLEAVSSYEQYF. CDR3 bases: TGCAGTGCTAGTCTGGAGGCCGTTAGCTCCTACGAGCAGTACTTC.